This is a list of T cell receptor beta chains from one sample in a study of blood T cell dynamics during melanoma immunotherapy. The table came from immunoSEQ multiplex PCR; TCRdb's copy has only in-frame clones and leaves some out. Among about 1,400 clones listed, 69% were seen once. The specimen was central memory CD8+ T cells from blood, collected from a patient treated with checkpoint blockade. Receptors were obtained from a human donor with melanoma. The CDR3 runs from the conserved cysteine through the conserved F or W. The D gene is left open where the match is weak. Not all rows give a size; the values are once, few, many and, for expanded clones, a class.

CDR3nt	CDR3aa	abundance	j_gene	v_gene	d_gene
TGTGCCAGTAGTATAGGGGTCGGGGACAACGAGCAGTACTTC	CASSIGVGDNEQYF	-	TRBJ2-7	TRBV19	-
TGTGCCAGCAGCCCCAATCACGGGAGCTCCTACAATGAGCAGTTCTTC	CASSPNHGSSYNEQFF	-	TRBJ2-1	TRBV7-9	-
TGTGCCAGCAGGCGAGCCGACAGGGATGCGGAGACCCAGTACTTC	CASRRADRDAETQYF	few	TRBJ2-5	TRBV27	TRBD1
TGTGCCAGCAGCGTAGTTGGCAGGGCCGGGAACACCGGGGAGCTGTTTTTT	CASSVVGRAGNTGELFF	-	TRBJ2-2	TRBV9	-
TGTGCCAGCAGCCAAGATTCGGAGCGGGGGAGCACAGATACGCAGTATTTT	CASSQDSERGSTDTQYF	-	TRBJ2-3	TRBV4-2	TRBD2
TGTGCCATCGGGGGAGGACAGGGAACCACAGATACGCAGTATTTT	CAIGGGQGTTDTQYF	-	TRBJ2-3	TRBV11-3	TRBD1
TGTGCCAGCAGCGTTTCAGGACGCAGCAGTGAGACCCAGTACTTC	CASSVSGRSSETQYF	-	TRBJ2-5	TRBV9	-
TGTGCCAGCAGCTTAACGTTGATAGACCAAATTGATGGCTACACCTTC	CASSLTLIDQIDGYTF	-	TRBJ1-2	TRBV7-8	-
TGTGCCAGCAGCCGGGGACCGTCCTACGAGCAGTACTTC	CASSRGPSYEQYF	-	TRBJ2-7	TRBV25-1	-
TGTGCCAGCAGCACTGACGGGAGGGATTTTCAGCCCCAGCATTTT	CASSTDGRDFQPQHF	few	TRBJ1-5	TRBV9	-
TGTGCCAGCAGCGTAGGCAATGCGAGAGAGACCCAGTACTTC	CASSVGNARETQYF	-	TRBJ2-5	TRBV9	-
TGTGCCAGCAGCCAGCAGAGAACAAGCTCCTACGAGCAGTACTTC	CASSQQRTSSYEQYF	-	TRBJ2-7	TRBV4-2	-
TGTGCCAGCAGCCCATCACTAGGGAGGGCCTACGAGCAGTACTTC	CASSPSLGRAYEQYF	few	TRBJ2-7	TRBV7-2	TRBD2
TGTGCCAGCAGCATAAAGACAGGTGTAAGCTACGAGCAGTACTTC	CASSIKTGVSYEQYF	-	TRBJ2-7	TRBV7-8	-
TGTGCCAGCAGCGAATATACGAACACTGAAGCTTTCTTT	CASSEYTNTEAFF	-	TRBJ1-1	TRBV6-1	-
TGTGCCAGTAGTGTAGAACAGGGGGCCTCGTTCTACGAGCAGTACTTC	CASSVEQGASFYEQYF	large	TRBJ2-7	TRBV19	TRBD1
TGTGCCAGCAGCTTGGATCGGGAGGGCTTGAGCTCCTACGAGCAGTACTTC	CASSLDREGLSSYEQYF	-	TRBJ2-7	TRBV5-5	TRBD2
TGTGCCTGGAACGCAGGGCATAGCAATCAGCCCCAGCATTTT	CAWNAGHSNQPQHF	once	TRBJ1-5	TRBV30	-
TGTGCCAGTAGTATTGGGGGGGAAGCTTTCTTT	CASSIGGEAFF	-	TRBJ1-1	TRBV19	-
TGTGCCAGCAGTTTATTGTCGCCGGGACAGACCACAGATACGCAGTATTTT	CASSLLSPGQTTDTQYF	-	TRBJ2-3	TRBV27	TRBD1
TGTGCCAGCGATCAGGCGGGAGGGTCGGATACGCAGTATTTT	CASDQAGGSDTQYF	-	TRBJ2-3	TRBV2	TRBD2
TGTGCCAGCAGTTACCCGAGCTCCTACAATGAGCAGTTCTTC	CASSYPSSYNEQFF	-	TRBJ2-1	TRBV6-6	-
TGTGCCAGCAGCTTAGCTGCGGGACAGGCGTTATACGAGCAGTACTTC	CASSLAAGQALYEQYF	-	TRBJ2-7	TRBV7-2	TRBD1
TGTGCCAGCTCACCAAGGGCAGGACTCCGAGAGACCCAGTACTTC	CASSPRAGLRETQYF	few	TRBJ2-5	TRBV18	-
TGTGCCAGCAGACTGCGACTAGCGGGAGCCGTCAATGAGCAGTTCTTC	CASRLRLAGAVNEQFF	-	TRBJ2-1	TRBV6-6	TRBD2
TGTGCCAGCAAAGTAACAGGGAATAATGAAAAACTGTTTTTT	CASKVTGNNEKLFF	-	TRBJ1-4	TRBV27	-
TGTGCCAGCTCACCACCGACGGAATCCTATGGCTACACCTTC	CASSPPTESYGYTF	-	TRBJ1-2	TRBV18	-
TGTGCCAGCAGTGCGGGCAACAGGGGGAACGAGCAGTACTTC	CASSAGNRGNEQYF	-	TRBJ2-7	TRBV27	TRBD1
TGTGCCATCCGGGGGGGACAGGGGGCCGACGAAAAACTGTTTTTT	CAIRGGQGADEKLFF	few	TRBJ1-4	TRBV10-3	TRBD1
TGCGCCAGCAGCTTGGGGGACAGGGAGTTGGAGACCCAGTACTTC	CASSLGDRELETQYF	-	TRBJ2-5	TRBV5-1	TRBD1
TGTGCCAGCAGTTTGTCCTTCGGGACTTATCCCGGGGAGCTGTTTTTT	CASSLSFGTYPGELFF	once	TRBJ2-2	TRBV27	-
TGTGCCAGCAGCTTAGCAGGGTCTGGGGCCAACGTCCTGACTTTC	CASSLAGSGANVLTF	-	TRBJ2-6	TRBV7-9	-
TGTGCCAGCAGTGATGGAGCTAGCGGCTACGAGCAGTACTTC	CASSDGASGYEQYF	-	TRBJ2-7	TRBV7-9	TRBD2
TGCAGCGCGGGTGACAGAGGCAACTTC	CSAGDRGNF	-	TRBJ2-5	TRBV29-1	-